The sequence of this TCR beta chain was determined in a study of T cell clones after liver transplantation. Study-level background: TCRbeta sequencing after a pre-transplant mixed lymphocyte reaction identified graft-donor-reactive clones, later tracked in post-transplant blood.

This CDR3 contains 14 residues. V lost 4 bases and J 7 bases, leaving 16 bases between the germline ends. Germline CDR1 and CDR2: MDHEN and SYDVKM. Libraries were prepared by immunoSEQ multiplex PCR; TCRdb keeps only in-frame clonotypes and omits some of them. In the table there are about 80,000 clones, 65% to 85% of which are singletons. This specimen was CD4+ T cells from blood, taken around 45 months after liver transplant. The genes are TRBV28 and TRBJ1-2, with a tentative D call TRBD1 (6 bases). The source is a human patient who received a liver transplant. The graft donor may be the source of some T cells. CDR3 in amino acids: CASSSTGTQGGYTF. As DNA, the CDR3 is TGTGCCAGCAGTTCTACAGGGACCCAGGGTGGCTACACCTTC.